Below, one T cell receptor (beta chain) is given with its context. No antigen is known for it. Sequenced by immunoSEQ multiplex PCR; TCRdb stores in-frame clones only, minus some. The data contain approximately 35,000 clones, around 80% of them singletons. This CDR3 is built from 15 residues. Germline CDR1 and CDR2: MNHEY and SMNVEV (reference sequence). The V gene end was trimmed by 6 bases and the J gene end by 5 bases; junction bases not matched to a gene: 6. This entry is derived from a study of OX40 agonist ivuxolimab in advanced cancers. Across the study: Every 2 weeks, ivuxolimab was infused into the patients intravenously at between 0.01 and 10 mg/kg.

Study observations and caveats: CD4+ T cells averaged fewer expanded clones than CD8+ T cells.

Autoimmune disease history or systemic immunosuppression barred patients. The sequence derives from an adult with an advanced solid tumor such as melanoma, head and neck, liver or kidney cancer. This specimen consisted of CD4+ or CD8+ T cells sorted from blood, obtained in a trial of the OX40 agonist ivuxolimab. The chain uses TRBV27 and TRBJ2-3, with 12 nucleotides matching TRBD2. CDR3 nucleotides: TGTGCCAGCAGGCTCCTAGCGGGAGGGGTAGATACGCAGTATTTT. Translated, it gives CASRLLAGGVDTQYF.